These 18 T cell receptor beta chains originate from one sample sequenced in a study of technical replicates of blood from several donors. Sequenced by immunoSEQ multiplex PCR; TCRdb stores in-frame clones only, minus some. This sample has 75,000 to 95,000 clones, with almost 97% found just once. Sequenced sample: T cells isolated from PBMCs. The receptors here all came from a human donor in good health.

In this sample, this clone turned up once. The CDR3 reads CASSFNDRTEAFF. Here the CDR3 DNA reads TGCGCCAGCAGCTTTAACGATAGAACTGAAGCTTTCTTT. This rearrangement joins TRBV5-1 to TRBJ1-1; D gene ambiguous. The CDR3 spans 13 residues. Germline loops: CDR1 SGHRS, CDR2 YFSETQ. Between the trimmed V and J ends, which lost 2 bases and 5 bases, there was a span of 10 bases.

The chain couples TRBV6-5 to TRBJ1-2; 7 nucleotides line up with TRBD1. Germline V gene data show CDR1 as MNHEY and CDR2 as SVGAGI. J lost 5 bases, V lost 0 bases, and 3 bases had no gene match. This CDR3 contains 14 residues. The CDR3 is CASSYSAGGYGYTF. DNA of the CDR3: TGTGCCAGCAGTTACTCAGCAGGGGGGTATGGCTACACCTTC.

V usage is TRBV27 and J usage is TRBJ2-1, with 11 bases fitting TRBD2. The CDR3 is made up of 18 amino acids. The germline V gene encodes CDR1 MNHEY and CDR2 SMNVEV (reference sequence). V gave up 0 bases and J gave up 3 bases; unmatched junction bases: 7. The CDR3 coding sequence is TGTGCCAGCAGTTTATCGGCTAGCGGGAGGACGAACTACAATGAGCAGTTCTTC. It yields the protein CASSLSASGRTNYNEQFF.

V is TRBV2 and J is TRBJ2-6; 8 bases fit TRBD1. The CDR3 loop spans 18 amino acids. Trimming at V came to 3 bases and at J to 0 bases, leaving 7 bases not matched to a gene. Germline CDR1 SNHLY, CDR2 FYNNEI. This CDR3 is CASSDPGQEISGANVLTF. DNA for the CDR3: TGTGCCAGCAGTGACCCGGGACAGGAGATCTCTGGGGCCAACGTCCTGACTTTC.

The rearrangement joins TRBV5-1 to TRBJ1-1; 9 bases match TRBD1. The CDR3 is 15 amino acids. J gave up 1 base and V 3 bases, and 4 bases lay outside the gene matches. Germline CDR1 reads SGHRS; CDR2 reads YFSETQ. CDR3 bases: TGCGCCAGCAGCTGGTGGGACAGGGAGAACACTGAAGCTTTCTTT. It codes for CASSWWDRENTEAFF.

This chain uses TRBV20-1 with TRBJ2-7; a possible D gene is TRBD1 (5 bases). V gave up 6 bases and J gave up 5 bases, with 11 bases separating them. Per germline, CDR1 DFQATT and CDR2 SNEGSKA (reference sequence). This CDR3 contains 11 residues. CDR3 DNA: TGCAGTGCCGAGACAGCAAACGAGCAGTACTTC. Protein sequence: CSAETANEQYF.

This sequence joins TRBV12-5 and TRBJ2-2, with D possibly being TRBD1 (6 bases). The germline V and J ends were trimmed by 7 bases and 0 bases, with 9 bases remaining between them. The length of the CDR3 is 14 residues. Germline values: CDR1 LGHNT, CDR2 FRNRAP. CDR3 in amino acids: CASEAGANTGELFF. The DNA of the CDR3 is TGTGCTAGTGAAGCAGGGGCGAACACCGGGGAGCTGTTTTTT.

The rearrangement links TRBV6-5 to TRBJ1-2, with D unclear. The germline gives CDR1 MNHEY, CDR2 SVGAGI. The CDR3 is 12 amino acids. V was pared by 5 bases and J by 6 bases, with 10 bases between. The CDR3 reads CASSHQEHGYTF. CDR3 DNA: TGTGCCAGCAGTCACCAGGAACATGGCTACACCTTC.

J is TRBJ2-1 and V is TRBV28, with TRBD1 identical over 8 bases. The V segment lost 1 base and the J segment 8 bases; nucleotides outside the gene matches: 4. The CDR3 loop spans 14 amino acids. Per germline, CDR1 MDHEN and CDR2 SYDVKM. The CDR3 sequence: CASSLLDRAYEQFF. CDR3 coding DNA: TGTGCCAGCAGTTTATTGGACAGGGCCTATGAGCAGTTCTTC.

This clone was recorded once. The chain links TRBV18 to TRBJ2-7, with D maybe TRBD2 (6 bases). V was shortened by 3 bases and J by 2 bases, with 14 bases between the two germline ends. The CDR3 runs to 15 residues. Germline V gene sequence: CDR1 KGHSH, CDR2 LQKENI. CDR3 region: CASSPARDFTYEQYF. In DNA form, the CDR3 reads TGTGCCAGCTCACCGGCCCGGGACTTCACCTACGAGCAGTACTTC.

The rearrangement joins TRBV18 to TRBJ2-7; perhaps TRBD1 as D (5 bases). The V end lost 6 bases, the J end lost 4 bases, and 7 bases lay between the germline ends. This CDR3 is built from 11 residues. In germline, CDR1 is KGHSH, CDR2 LQKENI. CDR3 in DNA: TGTGCCAGCTCGGCAGGGTACGAGCAGTACTTC. Protein sequence: CASSAGYEQYF. The entire variable domain, with the rest obtained from reference TRBV18 and TRBJ2-7, is as follows: NAGVMQNPRHLVRRRGQEARLRCSPMKGHSHVYWYRQLPEEGLKFMVYLQKENIIDESGMPKERFSAEFPKEGPSILRIQQVVRGDSAAYFCASSAGYEQYFGPGTRLTVT.

A single count supports this clone. The chain has TRBV2 and TRBJ2-7; D may be TRBD2 (5 bases). The CDR3 extends over 16 amino acids. Looked up from germline, CDR1 is SNHLY and CDR2 is FYNNEI. Trimming took 2 bases from V and 3 from J, leaving 17 bases between them. The CDR3 loop is CASSEYEAGLNYEQYF. The DNA of the CDR3 is TGTGCCAGCAGTGAATATGAAGCCGGACTTAACTACGAGCAGTACTTC.

This chain links TRBV30 with TRBJ1-3; D might be TRBD1 (6 bases). The CDR3 sequence is 17 residues long. With 2 bases removed from V and 5 bases from J, the gap between germline ends came to 22 bases. From germline, CDR1 is GTSNPN and CDR2 SVGIG (reference sequence). The DNA for the CDR3 is TGTGCCTGGAGTCGTATGGCGCACCCGGGACAACGAAACACCATATATTTT. Its protein is CAWSRMAHPGQRNTIYF.

The chain has TRBV2 and TRBJ2-1; D is perhaps TRBD2 (5 bases). The CDR3 length is 14 residues. Germline assignment: CDR1 SNHLY and CDR2 FYNNEI. Trimming removed 6 bases at V and 10 bases at J, with 19 bases between. The CDR3 DNA reads as TGTGCCAGCAGGGGAGCTGGGCAGCGAGGGGAGCAGTTCTTC. Its translation: CASRGAGQRGEQFF. Looking up the rest from reference TRBV2 and TRBJ2-1 gives the full variable domain: EPEVTQTPSHQVTQMGQEVILRCVPISNHLYFYWYRQILGQKVEFLVSFYNNEISEKSEIFDDQFSVERPDGSNFTLKIRSTKLEDSAMYFCASRGAGQRGEQFFGPGTRLTVL.

This chain joins TRBV19 and TRBJ1-4; 8 bases fit TRBD1. Per the germline V gene, CDR1 is LNHDA and CDR2 is SQIVND (reference sequence). The CDR3 consists of 13 residues. J was trimmed by 5 bases and V by 5 bases; bases with no gene match: 1. Here the CDR3 reads CASSWTGNEKLFF. The CDR3 DNA is TGTGCCAGTAGTTGGACAGGGAATGAAAAACTGTTTTTT.

V gene TRBV6-1 combines with J gene TRBJ2-7; D gene ambiguous. The germline CDR1 and CDR2 sequences are MNHNS and SASEGT. This CDR3 spans 14 amino acids. V lost 1 base and J 3 bases, leaving 10 bases between the germline ends. In nucleotides, the CDR3 is TGTGCCAGCAGTGAAGGGTACGGTTACTACGAGCAGTACTTC. It encodes CASSEGYGYYEQYF.

The chain recombines TRBV18 with TRBJ2-1; D might be TRBD2 (5 bases). The CDR3 is 13 amino acids. The germline V and J ends were trimmed by 3 bases and 5 bases, with 8 bases remaining between them. CDR1 KGHSH and CDR2 LQKENI come from the germline V gene. CDR3 in amino acids: CASSPSGNNEQFF. The CDR3 DNA sequence: TGTGCCAGCTCACCCTCCGGGAACAATGAGCAGTTCTTC. Supplemented by reference TRBV18 and TRBJ2-1, the full variable domain reads NAGVMQNPRHLVRRRGQEARLRCSPMKGHSHVYWYRQLPEEGLKFMVYLQKENIIDESGMPKERFSAEFPKEGPSILRIQQVVRGDSAAYFCASSPSGNNEQFFGPGTRLTVL.

The chain is built from TRBV5-6 and TRBJ2-5, with D maybe TRBD2 (6 bases). From germline, CDR1 is SGHDT and CDR2 YYEEEE. V gave up 1 base and J gave up 5 bases, with 12 bases separating them. The CDR3 extends over 14 amino acids. CDR3 DNA: TGTGCCAGCAGCTTGAGCAGGACTACTGAGACCCAGTACTTC. Translating it yields CASSLSRTTETQYF.